A selection of T cell receptor beta chains follows, all from one sample in a study of T cell responses to AZD1222 COVID-19 vaccine. TCRdb's copy holds only in-frame clones and misses some; the assay was immunoSEQ multiplex PCR. This sample has some 130,000 clones, with around 90% found just once. The sequencing here drew on peripheral blood, taken on day 0 of AZD1222 vaccination. Receptors originate from an adult in good health. Both conserved end residues are part of each CDR3. Fields, in order: V gene, CDR3 length, CDR3 protein.

>TRBV19|12
CASSYLPGEQYF
>TRBV2|12
CASLGGGYTQYF
>TRBV2|15
CASSEIGTGIDEQYF
>TRBV5-5|16
CASSLSRLAGVNEQYF
>TRBV12-5|13
CASGLVSEEKLFF
>TRBV7-9|13
CASSSLLGETQYF
>TRBV18|14
CASSPLGVNTEAFF
>TRBV27|12
CASSLEGETQYF
>TRBV7-9|11
CANGRSYGYTF
>TRBV5-1|14
CASSSDNPNQPQHF